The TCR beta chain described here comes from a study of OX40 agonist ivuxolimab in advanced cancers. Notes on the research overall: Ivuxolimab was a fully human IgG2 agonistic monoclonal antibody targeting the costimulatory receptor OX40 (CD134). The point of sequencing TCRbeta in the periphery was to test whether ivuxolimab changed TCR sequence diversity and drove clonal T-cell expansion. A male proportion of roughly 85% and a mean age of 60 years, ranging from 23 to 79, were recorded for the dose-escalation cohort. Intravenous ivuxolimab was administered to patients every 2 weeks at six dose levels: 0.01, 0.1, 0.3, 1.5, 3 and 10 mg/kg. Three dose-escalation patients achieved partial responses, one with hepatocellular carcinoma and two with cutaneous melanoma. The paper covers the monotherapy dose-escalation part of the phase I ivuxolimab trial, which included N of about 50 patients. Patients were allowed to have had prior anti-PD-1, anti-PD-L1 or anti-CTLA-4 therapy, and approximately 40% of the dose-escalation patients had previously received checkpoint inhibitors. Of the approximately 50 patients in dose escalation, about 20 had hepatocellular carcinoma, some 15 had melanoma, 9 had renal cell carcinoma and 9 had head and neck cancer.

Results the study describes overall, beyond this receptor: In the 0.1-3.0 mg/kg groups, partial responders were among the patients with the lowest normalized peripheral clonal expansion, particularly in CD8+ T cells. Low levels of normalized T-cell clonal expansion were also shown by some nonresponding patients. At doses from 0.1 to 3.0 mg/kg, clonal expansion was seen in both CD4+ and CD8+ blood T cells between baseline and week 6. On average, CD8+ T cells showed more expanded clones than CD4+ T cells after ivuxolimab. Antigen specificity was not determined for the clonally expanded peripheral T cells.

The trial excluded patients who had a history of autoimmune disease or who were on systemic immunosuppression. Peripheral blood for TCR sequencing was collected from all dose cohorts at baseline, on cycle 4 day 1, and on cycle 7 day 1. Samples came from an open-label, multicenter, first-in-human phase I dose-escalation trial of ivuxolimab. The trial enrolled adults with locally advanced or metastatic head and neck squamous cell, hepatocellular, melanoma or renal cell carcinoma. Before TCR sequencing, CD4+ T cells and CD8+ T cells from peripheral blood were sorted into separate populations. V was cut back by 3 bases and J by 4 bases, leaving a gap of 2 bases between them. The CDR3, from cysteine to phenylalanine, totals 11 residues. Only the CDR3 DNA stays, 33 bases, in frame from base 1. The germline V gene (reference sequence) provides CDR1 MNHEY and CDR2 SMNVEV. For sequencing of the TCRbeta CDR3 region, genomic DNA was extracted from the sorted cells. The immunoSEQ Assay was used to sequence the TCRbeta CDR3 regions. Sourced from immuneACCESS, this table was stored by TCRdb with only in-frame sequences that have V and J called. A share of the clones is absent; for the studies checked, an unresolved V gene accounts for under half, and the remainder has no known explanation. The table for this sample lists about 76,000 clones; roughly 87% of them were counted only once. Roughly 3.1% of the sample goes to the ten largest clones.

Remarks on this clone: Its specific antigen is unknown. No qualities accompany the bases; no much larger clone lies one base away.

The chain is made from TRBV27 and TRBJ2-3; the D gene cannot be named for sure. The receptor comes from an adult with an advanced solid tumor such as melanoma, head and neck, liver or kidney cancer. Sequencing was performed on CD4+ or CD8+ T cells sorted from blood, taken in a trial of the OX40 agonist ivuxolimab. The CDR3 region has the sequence CASSFADTQYF. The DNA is TGTGCCAGCAGTTTCGCAGATACGCAGTATTTT.